This entry features one T cell receptor (beta chain) sequence. The record originates from a study of cytomegalovirus exposure and HLA in healthy donors. V shed 5 bases and J 5 bases; nucleotides not matched to a gene: 13. The CDR3 is made up of 16 amino acids. Germline V gene data show CDR1 as SGHVS and CDR2 as FNYEAQ. In the PCR, 60 Vbeta and 13 Jbeta primers were used. TCRdb's copy holds only in-frame clones and misses some; the assay was immunoSEQ multiplex PCR. The sample holds fewer than 110,000 clones, under 80% seen once. The TCR comes from a man in his forties or fifties in good health and CMV-seronegative. The sequencing sample was made of PBMCs. The chain couples TRBV7-6 to TRBJ1-1; 8 bases agree with TRBD1. The DNA for the CDR3 is TGTGCCAGCAGCCTCGCCGGACAGGGTGGAAGAACTGAAGCTTTCTTT. As protein: CASSLAGQGGRTEAFF.